The 6 T cell receptor beta chains in this list originate from one sample, sequenced in a study of T cell clonotyping in hematopoietic cell transplantation. Produced via immunoSEQ multiplex PCR; TCRdb's table is partial and in-frame only. The repertoire includes fewer than 70,000 clones, roughly 93% of them detected once, and roughly 1.7% sits in the top ten. The sequencing sample was made of peripheral blood mononuclear cells. The source is a man in his fifties in good health. Some clones in this sample may be carry-over from other donors' samples.

The rearrangement uses TRBV29-1 and TRBJ2-1; 7 bases align to TRBD2. The CDR3 is 14 amino acids. The V and J ends lost 3 bases and 4 bases, in that order; junction bases with no gene match: 6. CDR1 is SQVTM and CDR2 is ANQGSEA in the germline V gene. The CDR3 sequence is CSVDIAGMYNEQFF. CDR3 DNA sequence: TGCAGCGTTGATATAGCGGGTATGTACAATGAGCAGTTCTTC.

This rearrangement joins TRBV6-1 to TRBJ2-5; 11 bases fit TRBD1. The junction had 5 bases not matched to a gene; V was cut back by 4 bases and J by 4 bases. This CDR3 has 15 residues. CDR1 is MNHNS and CDR2 is SASEGT in the germline V gene. The CDR3 DNA sequence: TGTGCCAGCAGTGTGGGACAGGGGGTTGGAGAGACCCAGTACTTC. This translates into CASSVGQGVGETQYF.

The chain uses TRBV28 and TRBJ1-2; TRBD1 matches 7 bases. This CDR3 contains 16 residues. Germline trimming cut 6 bases from V and 8 bases from J; bases unmatched to any gene: 18. Germline assignment: CDR1 MDHEN and CDR2 SYDVKM. CDR3 sequence: CASRHRQGSLRWGYTF. As DNA, the CDR3 is TGTGCCAGCAGACATAGACAGGGTTCTTTACGGTGGGGCTACACCTTC.

The gene calls are TRBV7-9 and TRBJ1-6; D is possibly TRBD1 (6 bases). In germline, CDR1 is SEHNR, CDR2 FQNEAQ (reference sequence). The CDR3 extends over 14 amino acids. V was pared by 5 bases and J by 8 bases, with 13 bases between. The CDR3, as DNA: TGTGCCAGCAGCACGGACAGAAACTATTCACCCCTCCACTTT. Protein product: CASSTDRNYSPLHF.

V usage is TRBV11-2 and J usage is TRBJ1-5; 7 bases fit TRBD1. The CDR3 is 12 residues long. Trimming removed 1 base from V and 9 bases from J; junction bases left unmatched: 0. Germline CDR1 and CDR2: SGHAT and FQNNGV. CDR3 nucleotide sequence: TGTGCCAGCAGCTTAGGGACAGGGCCCCAGCATTTT. Translation gives CASSLGTGPQHF.

The V call is TRBV28, the J call TRBJ2-3; 9 bases agree with TRBD2. Unmatched junction bases numbered 6, after V lost 8 bases and J lost 3 bases. The germline V gene encodes CDR1 MDHEN and CDR2 SYDVKM. The CDR3 spans 14 residues. The CDR3 DNA reads TGTGCCAGCCAACCTAGCGGGGCTACAGATACGCAGTATTTT. Its protein is CASQPSGATDTQYF.